This TCR beta chain was identified during a study of shared clonotypes between healthy human individuals. The ends were cut back, 1 base at V and 3 bases at J, with 16 bases in the middle. The germline CDR1 and CDR2 sequences are SQVTM and ANQGSEA. This CDR3 has 15 residues. Sequencing was performed with immunoSEQ multiplex PCR; in TCRdb, only in-frame clones are kept and a portion is missing. This table holds approximately 440,000 clones, 77% found once. This clonotype was sampled from a woman aged 40-49 years in good health. Some clones in this sample may be carry-over from other donors' samples. What was sequenced was PBMCs. The chain recombines TRBV29-1 with TRBJ2-7, with D tentatively TRBD1 or TRBD2 (5 bases each). This CDR3 is CSVEARDLSSYEQYF. The CDR3 bases are TGCAGCGTTGAAGCACGGGACCTCAGTAGCTACGAGCAGTACTTC.